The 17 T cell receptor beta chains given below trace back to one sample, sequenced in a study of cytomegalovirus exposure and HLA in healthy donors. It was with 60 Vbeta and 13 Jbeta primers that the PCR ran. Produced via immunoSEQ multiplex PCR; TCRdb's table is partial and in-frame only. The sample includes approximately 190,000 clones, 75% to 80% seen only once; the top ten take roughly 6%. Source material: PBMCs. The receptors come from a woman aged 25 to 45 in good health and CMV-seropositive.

The CDR3 coding sequence is TGTGCCAGCAGCTCGGGACACCAGAACACTGAAGCTTTCTTT. Its protein is CASSSGHQNTEAFF. The chain recombines TRBV7-8 with TRBJ1-1; maybe TRBD1 (6 bases). The CDR3 length is 14 residues. Trimming took 4 bases from V and 1 from J, leaving 10 bases between them. CDR1 and CDR2 from the germline V gene are SGHVS and FQNEAQ.

CDR3 in amino acids: CASSEGQGFSYEQYF. DNA for the CDR3: TGTGCCAGCAGTGAAGGCCAGGGATTCTCCTACGAGCAGTACTTC. The chain recombines TRBV6-1 with TRBJ2-7; a weak D match, TRBD1 (5 bases). V was shortened by 1 base and J by 0 bases, with 10 bases between the two germline ends. The CDR3 runs 15 residues. CDR1 and CDR2 (germline): MNHNS, SASEGT.

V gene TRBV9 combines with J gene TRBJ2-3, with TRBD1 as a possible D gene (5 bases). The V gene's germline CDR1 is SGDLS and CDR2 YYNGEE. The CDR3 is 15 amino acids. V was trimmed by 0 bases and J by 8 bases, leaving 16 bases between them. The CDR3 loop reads CASSVAGKGSGTQYF. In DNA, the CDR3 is TGTGCCAGCAGCGTAGCAGGGAAAGGGTCAGGTACGCAGTATTTT.

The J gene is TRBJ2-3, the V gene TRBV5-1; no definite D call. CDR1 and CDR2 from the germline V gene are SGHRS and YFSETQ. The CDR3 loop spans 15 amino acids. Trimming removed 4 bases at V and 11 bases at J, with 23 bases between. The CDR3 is CASSPGAFPLNMQYF. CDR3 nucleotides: TGCGCCAGCAGCCCGGGTGCTTTCCCCCTAAACATGCAGTATTTT.

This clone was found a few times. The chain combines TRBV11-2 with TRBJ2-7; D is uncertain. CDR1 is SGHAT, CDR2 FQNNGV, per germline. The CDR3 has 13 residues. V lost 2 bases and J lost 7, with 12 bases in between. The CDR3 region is CASSLRSLGEQYF. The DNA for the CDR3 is TGTGCCAGCAGCTTACGCTCACTCGGGGAGCAGTACTTC.

In DNA, the CDR3 is TGCGCCAGCAGCTTGGGCGGGGTCTCCTACAATGAGCAGTTCTTC. Protein sequence: CASSLGGVSYNEQFF. The chain joins TRBV5-1 to TRBJ2-1, with a possible D match to TRBD2 (6 bases). This CDR3 has 15 residues. Germline CDR1 reads SGHRS; CDR2 reads YFSETQ. V was clipped by 0 bases and J by 0 bases, with 7 bases between them.

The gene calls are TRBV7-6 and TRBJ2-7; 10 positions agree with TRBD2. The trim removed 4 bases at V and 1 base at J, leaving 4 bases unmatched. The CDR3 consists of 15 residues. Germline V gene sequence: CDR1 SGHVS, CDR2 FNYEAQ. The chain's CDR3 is CASSYEAGGSYEQYF. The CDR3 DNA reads TGTGCCAGCAGCTATGAAGCGGGGGGGTCCTACGAGCAGTACTTC.

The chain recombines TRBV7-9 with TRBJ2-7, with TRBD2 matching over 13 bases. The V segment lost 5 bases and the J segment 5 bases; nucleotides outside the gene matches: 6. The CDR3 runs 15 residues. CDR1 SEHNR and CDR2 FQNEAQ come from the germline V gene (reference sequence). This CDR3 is CASSPPGLAGNEQYF. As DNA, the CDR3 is TGTGCCAGCAGCCCCCCGGGACTAGCGGGAAACGAGCAGTACTTC. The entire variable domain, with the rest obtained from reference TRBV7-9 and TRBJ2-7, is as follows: DTGVSQNPRHKITKRGQNVTFRCDPISEHNRLYWYRQTLGQGPEFLTYFQNEAQLEKSRLLSDRFSAERPKGSFSTLEIQRTEQGDSAMYLCASSPPGLAGNEQYFGPGTRLTVT.

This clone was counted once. Here the CDR3 reads CASSHSLSLHF. CDR3 nucleotides: TGCGCCAGCAGTCACTCCCTGTCCCTCCACTTT. The chain joins TRBV23-1 to TRBJ1-6, with D hard to call. TRBV23-1 counts as an open reading frame of uncertain function. V was shortened by 3 bases and J by 14 bases, with 8 bases between the two germline ends. This CDR3 contains 11 residues.

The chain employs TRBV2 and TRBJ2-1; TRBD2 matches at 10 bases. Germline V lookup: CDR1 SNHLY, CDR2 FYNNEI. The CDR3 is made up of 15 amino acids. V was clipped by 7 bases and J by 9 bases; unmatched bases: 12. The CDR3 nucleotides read TGTGCCAGCACGAGGGGACCTAGCGGGAGACGTGAGCAGTTCTTC. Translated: CASTRGPSGRREQFF.

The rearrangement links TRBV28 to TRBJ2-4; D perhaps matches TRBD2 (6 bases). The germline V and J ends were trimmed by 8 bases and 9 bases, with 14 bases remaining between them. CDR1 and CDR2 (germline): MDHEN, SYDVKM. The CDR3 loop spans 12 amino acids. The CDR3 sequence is CASGQEGAIQYF. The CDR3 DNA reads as TGTGCCAGCGGGCAGGAGGGTGCCATTCAGTACTTC.

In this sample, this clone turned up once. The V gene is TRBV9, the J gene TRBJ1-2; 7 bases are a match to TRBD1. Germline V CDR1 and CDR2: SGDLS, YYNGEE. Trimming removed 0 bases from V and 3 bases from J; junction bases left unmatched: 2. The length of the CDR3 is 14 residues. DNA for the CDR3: TGTGCCAGCAGCGTAGACGGGACAGACTATGGCTACACCTTC. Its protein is CASSVDGTDYGYTF.

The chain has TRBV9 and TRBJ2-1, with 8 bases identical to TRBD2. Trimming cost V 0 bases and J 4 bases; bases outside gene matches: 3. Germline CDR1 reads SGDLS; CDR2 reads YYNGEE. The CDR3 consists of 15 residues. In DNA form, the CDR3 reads TGTGCCAGCAGCGTAGAACTAGCGGAGTACAATGAGCAGTTCTTC. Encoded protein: CASSVELAEYNEQFF.

CDR3 nucleotide sequence: TGTGCCAGCATTCAAGGACAGCAGGAGAGGGGAGAGACCCAGTACTTC. It translates to CASIQGQQERGETQYF. The chain recombines TRBV2 with TRBJ2-5; D perhaps matches TRBD1 (6 bases). Trimming cost V 7 bases and J 4 bases, with 22 bases left between them. Germline values: CDR1 SNHLY, CDR2 FYNNEI. The CDR3 is 16 amino acids.

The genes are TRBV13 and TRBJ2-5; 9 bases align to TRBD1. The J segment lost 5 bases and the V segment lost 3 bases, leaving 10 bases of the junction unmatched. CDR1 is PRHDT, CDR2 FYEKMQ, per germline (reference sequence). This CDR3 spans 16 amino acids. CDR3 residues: CASSLGVQGAQETQYF. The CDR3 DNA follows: TGTGCCAGCAGCTTGGGGGTACAGGGGGCACAGGAGACCCAGTACTTC.

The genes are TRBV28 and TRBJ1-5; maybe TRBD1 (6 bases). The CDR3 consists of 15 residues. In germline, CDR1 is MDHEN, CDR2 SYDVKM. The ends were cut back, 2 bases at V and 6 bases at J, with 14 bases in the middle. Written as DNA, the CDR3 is TGTGCCAGCAGTTTACCCTGGCCAGGGGTTCAGCCCCAGCATTTT. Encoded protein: CASSLPWPGVQPQHF.

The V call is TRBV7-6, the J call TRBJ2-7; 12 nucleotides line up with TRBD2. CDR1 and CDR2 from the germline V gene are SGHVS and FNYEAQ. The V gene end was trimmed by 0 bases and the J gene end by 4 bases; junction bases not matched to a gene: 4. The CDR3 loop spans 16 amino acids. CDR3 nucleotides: TGTGCCAGCAGCTTAGCCCCTAGCGGGGGGGCTTACGAGCAGTACTTC. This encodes CASSLAPSGGAYEQYF.